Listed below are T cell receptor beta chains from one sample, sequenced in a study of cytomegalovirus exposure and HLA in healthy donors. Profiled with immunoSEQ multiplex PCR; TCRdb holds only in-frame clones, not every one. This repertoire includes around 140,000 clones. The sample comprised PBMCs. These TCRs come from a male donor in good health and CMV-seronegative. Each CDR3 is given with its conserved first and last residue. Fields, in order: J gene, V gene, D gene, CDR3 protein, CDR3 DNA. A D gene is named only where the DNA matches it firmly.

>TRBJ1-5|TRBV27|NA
CASSRFPLWGDSNQPQHF
TGTGCCAGCAGCCGATTTCCCCTTTGGGGCGATAGCAATCAGCCCCAGCATTTT
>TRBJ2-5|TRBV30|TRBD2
CACGAGLAGRWQETQYF
TGTGCCTGCGGCGCGGGACTAGCGGGACGGTGGCAAGAGACCCAGTACTTC
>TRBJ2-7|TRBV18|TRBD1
CASSWGQGPSYEQYF
TGTGCCAGCTCATGGGGACAGGGGCCCTCCTACGAGCAGTACTTC
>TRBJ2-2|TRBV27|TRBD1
CASRTGGDTGELFF
TGTGCCAGCAGAACAGGGGGCGACACCGGGGAGCTGTTTTTT
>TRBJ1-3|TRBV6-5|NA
CASGDGISGNTIYF
TGTGCCAGCGGAGACGGGATCTCTGGAAACACCATATATTTT
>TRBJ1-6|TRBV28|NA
CASTLSAGPNSPLHF
TGTGCCAGCACCCTATCAGCAGGGCCCAATTCACCCCTCCACTTT
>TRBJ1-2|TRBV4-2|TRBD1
CASSQATGGDYGYTF
TGTGCCAGCAGCCAGGCGACAGGGGGCGACTATGGCTACACCTTC
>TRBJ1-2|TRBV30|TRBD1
CAWRSTGVGGYTF
TGTGCCTGGAGGTCGACAGGGGTGGGGGGCTACACCTTC
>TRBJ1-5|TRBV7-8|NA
CASSSSSGGVGQPQHF
TGTGCCAGCAGCTCCTCCTCCGGGGGGGTCGGGCAGCCCCAGCATTTT
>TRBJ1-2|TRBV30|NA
CAWSLQQVRYTF
TGTGCCTGGAGTCTCCAACAGGTCCGCTACACCTTC
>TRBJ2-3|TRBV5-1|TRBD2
CASQFTSGSGADTQYF
TGCGCCAGCCAGTTTACTAGCGGGAGTGGAGCAGATACGCAGTATTTT
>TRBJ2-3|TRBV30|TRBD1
CAWSGWTGAHTDTQYF
TGTGCCTGGTCGGGTTGGACAGGGGCCCACACAGATACGCAGTATTTT
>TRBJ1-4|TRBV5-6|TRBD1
CASSLGGQGYEKLFF
TGTGCCAGCAGCTTGGGGGGACAGGGGTATGAAAAACTGTTTTTT
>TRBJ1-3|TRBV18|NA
CASSPGTFPNTIYF
TGTGCCAGCTCACCAGGGACATTCCCAAACACCATATATTTT
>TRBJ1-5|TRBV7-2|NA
CASNRDSNQPQHF
TGTGCCAGCAACCGGGACTCCAATCAGCCCCAGCATTTT
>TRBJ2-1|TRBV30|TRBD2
CAWSRLAGSHNEQFF
TGTGCCTGGAGTCGACTAGCGGGGAGCCACAATGAGCAGTTCTTC
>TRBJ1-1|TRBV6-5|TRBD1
CASSYGQGTDTEAFF
TGTGCCAGCAGTTACGGACAGGGGACAGACACTGAAGCTTTCTTT
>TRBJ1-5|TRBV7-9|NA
CASSLAQQSNQPQHF
TGTGCCAGCAGCTTAGCACAGCAAAGCAATCAGCCCCAGCATTTT
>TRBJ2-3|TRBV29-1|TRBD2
CSFSGPTDTQYF
TGCAGCTTTAGCGGGCCCACAGATACGCAGTATTTT
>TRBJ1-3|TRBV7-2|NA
CASSFDSRNTIYF
TGTGCCAGCAGCTTTGACAGTCGGAACACCATATATTTT
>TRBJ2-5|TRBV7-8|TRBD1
CASSSVGQGGPQYF
TGTGCCAGCAGCTCAGTCGGACAGGGTGGTCCCCAGTACTTC
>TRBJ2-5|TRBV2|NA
CASSGDTQETQYF
TGTGCCAGCAGTGGGGACACTCAAGAGACCCAGTACTTC
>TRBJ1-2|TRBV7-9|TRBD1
CASSPNAGGGGYGYTF
TGTGCCAGCAGCCCTAACGCAGGGGGCGGCGGCTATGGCTACACCTTC
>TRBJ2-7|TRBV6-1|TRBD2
CASSEVLRAGGSHEQYF
TGTGCCAGCAGTGAAGTGCTGAGGGCGGGAGGGTCCCACGAGCAGTACTTC
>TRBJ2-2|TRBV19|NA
CASSPGPGTGELFF
TGTGCCAGTAGCCCTGGACCGGGGACCGGGGAGCTGTTTTTT
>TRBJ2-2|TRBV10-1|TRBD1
CASSESRGQGVWTGELFF
TGCGCCAGCAGTGAGTCGAGGGGACAGGGGGTCTGGACCGGGGAGCTGTTTTTT
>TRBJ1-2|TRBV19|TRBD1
CASTPGTGNYGYTF
TGTGCCAGTACTCCCGGGACAGGCAACTATGGCTACACCTTC
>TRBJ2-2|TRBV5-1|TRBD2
CASSPTTSGPGELFF
TGCGCCAGCAGCCCGACGACTAGCGGGCCCGGGGAGCTGTTTTTT
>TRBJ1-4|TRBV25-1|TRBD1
CASSASQGGEKLFF
TGTGCCAGCAGTGCTTCACAGGGGGGCGAAAAACTGTTTTTT
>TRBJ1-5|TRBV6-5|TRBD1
CASRQGAGQPQHF
TGTGCCAGCAGACAGGGGGCGGGTCAGCCCCAGCATTTT
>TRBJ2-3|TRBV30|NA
CAWSVEDTQYF
TGTGCCTGGAGTGTAGAGGATACGCAGTATTTT
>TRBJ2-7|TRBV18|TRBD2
CASSQGLAGEGGEQYF
TGTGCCAGCTCACAGGGACTAGCGGGAGAAGGAGGCGAGCAGTACTTC
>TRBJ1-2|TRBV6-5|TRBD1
CASSYEDRGSGYTF
TGTGCCAGCAGTTACGAGGACAGGGGGAGTGGCTACACCTTC
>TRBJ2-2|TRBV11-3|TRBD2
CASSGGRADTGELFF
TGTGCCAGCAGCGGGGGGAGGGCAGACACCGGGGAGCTGTTTTTT
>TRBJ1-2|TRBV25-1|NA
CASSEFDRPASGYTF
TGTGCCAGCAGTGAATTTGACAGACCGGCATCCGGCTACACCTTC
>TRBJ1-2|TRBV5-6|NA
CASSFSGFQGGYTF
TGTGCCAGCAGCTTCTCTGGATTCCAGGGTGGCTACACCTTC
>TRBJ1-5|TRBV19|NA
CASSISGNSNQPQHF
TGTGCCAGTAGTATATCGGGGAATAGCAATCAGCCCCAGCATTTT
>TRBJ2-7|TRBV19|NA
CASSINRAGEQYF
TGTGCCAGTAGTATAAACAGGGCGGGTGAGCAGTACTTC
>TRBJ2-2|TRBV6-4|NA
CASSACQGRGRWSWELFF
TGTGCCAGCAGCGCGTGCCAGGGGCGCGGGCGATGGTCTTGGGAGCTGTTTTTT
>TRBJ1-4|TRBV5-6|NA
CASSLLTVEKLFF
TGTGCCAGCAGCTTGTTGACAGTTGAAAAACTGTTTTTT
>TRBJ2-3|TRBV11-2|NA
CASSPYPSTAYF
TGTGCCAGCAGCCCTTATCCCTCGACTGCGTATTTT
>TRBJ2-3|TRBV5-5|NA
CASSFRLITDTQYF
TGTGCCAGCAGCTTCCGACTGATCACAGATACGCAGTATTTT
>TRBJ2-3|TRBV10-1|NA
CASRSGSTDTQYF
TGCGCCAGCAGAAGCGGTTCCACAGATACGCAGTATTTT
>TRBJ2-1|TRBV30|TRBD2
CAWSVGFGTIPDEQFF
TGTGCCTGGAGTGTTGGGTTCGGGACTATACCCGATGAGCAGTTCTTC
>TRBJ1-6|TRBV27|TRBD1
CASSLTGQGNSPLHF
TGTGCCAGCAGTTTAACCGGACAGGGAAACTCACCCCTCCACTTT
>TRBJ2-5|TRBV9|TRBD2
CASSVDSGSGIKETQYF
TGTGCCAGCAGCGTAGACAGCGGTAGCGGGATCAAAGAGACCCAGTACTTC
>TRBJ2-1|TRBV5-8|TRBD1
CASSYRGSPYNEQFF
TGTGCCAGCAGCTACAGGGGCTCCCCATACAATGAGCAGTTCTTC
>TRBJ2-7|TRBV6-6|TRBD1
CASRTGGSYEQYF
TGTGCCAGCAGGACAGGGGGCTCCTACGAGCAGTACTTC
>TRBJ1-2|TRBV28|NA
CASSPLGEGGYTF
TGTGCCAGCAGTCCCCTCGGTGAGGGCGGCTACACCTTC
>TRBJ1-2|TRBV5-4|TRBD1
CASSGTGDYGYTF
TGTGCCAGCAGCGGGACAGGTGACTATGGCTACACCTTC
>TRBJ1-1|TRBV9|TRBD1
CASSGQQGDTEAFF
TGTGCCAGCAGCGGGCAACAGGGGGACACTGAAGCTTTCTTT
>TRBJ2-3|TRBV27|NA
CASSTTLSDTQYF
TGTGCCAGCAGTACTACCCTCTCAGATACGCAGTATTTT
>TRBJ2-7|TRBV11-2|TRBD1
CASSPREWTGDHEQYF
TGTGCCAGCAGCCCGAGGGAGTGGACAGGGGACCACGAGCAGTACTTC
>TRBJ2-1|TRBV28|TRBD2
CASSSTAGGNEQFF
TGTGCCAGCAGTTCAACCGCGGGGGGGAATGAGCAGTTCTTC
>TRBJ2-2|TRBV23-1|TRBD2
CASSQSIASGETGELFF
TGCGCCAGCAGTCAATCAATAGCTAGCGGGGAAACCGGGGAGCTGTTTTTT